The 18 T cell receptor beta chains listed next were all sequenced from one sample in a study of technical replicates of blood from a few donors. The data were produced by immunoSEQ multiplex PCR, yet TCRdb's version contains in-frame clones alone and is incomplete. The sample lists roughly 76,000 clones, 94% occurring once. Sequences were obtained from T cells isolated from PBMCs. The source is a human donor in good health.

The rearrangement links TRBV6-4 to TRBJ2-1; 7 bases line up with TRBD1. V shed 5 bases, J shed 6 bases, and the junction held 10 bases outside the gene matches. The CDR3 consists of 15 residues. Germline loops: CDR1 MRHNA, CDR2 SNTAGT. In nucleotides, the CDR3 is TGTGCCAGCAGTCGCGACAGGGAGTTCTTCAATGAGCAGTTCTTC. It codes for CASSRDREFFNEQFF.

J is TRBJ1-2 and V is TRBV7-2, with 9 bases that match TRBD1. In germline, CDR1 is SGHTA, CDR2 FQGNSA. This CDR3 is built from 17 residues. The ends lost 1 base at V and 4 bases at J; junction bases unmatched: 10. The DNA for the CDR3 is TGTGCCAGCAGCTTAGAGGGTGGGACAGGGCGAGTCTATGGCTACACCTTC. Translating gives CASSLEGGTGRVYGYTF. Complete variable domain (other parts from reference TRBV7-2 and TRBJ1-2): GAGVSQSPSNKVTEKGKDVELRCDPISGHTALYWYRQSLGQGLEFLIYFQGNSAPDKSGLPSDRFSAERTGGSVSTLTIQRTQQEDSAVYLCASSLEGGTGRVYGYTFGSGTRLTVV.

The V and J genes are TRBV2 and TRBJ2-1, with D hard to call. The germline V gene has CDR1 SNHLY and CDR2 FYNNEI. The CDR3 has 12 amino acids. Trimming shortened V by 5 bases and J by 8 bases, and 10 bases separated the two germline ends. The CDR3 sequence is CASSFQVYEQFF. The CDR3 DNA reads as TGTGCCAGCAGTTTCCAGGTATATGAGCAGTTCTTC. Full variable domain (outside the CDR3, taken from reference TRBV2 and TRBJ2-1): EPEVTQTPSHQVTQMGQEVILRCVPISNHLYFYWYRQILGQKVEFLVSFYNNEISEKSEIFDDQFSVERPDGSNFTLKIRSTKLEDSAMYFCASSFQVYEQFFGPGTRLTVL.

This chain connects TRBV30 to TRBJ2-2, with TRBD2 identical over 9 bases. The CDR3 runs to 13 residues. Trimming at V came to 5 bases and at J to 4 bases, leaving 2 bases not matched to a gene. Germline CDR1 reads GTSNPN; CDR2 reads SVGIG (reference sequence). Here the CDR3 DNA reads TGTGCCTGGGGGCGGGGGGGCACCGGGGAGCTGTTTTTT. Its protein product is CAWGRGGTGELFF.

The chain has TRBV27 and TRBJ2-1, with 12 nucleotides matching TRBD2. CDR3 length: 17 residues. Germline V gives CDR1 MNHEY, CDR2 SMNVEV (reference sequence). With V trimmed by 8 bases and J by 3 bases, 11 bases remained unmatched. CDR3 region: CASHPTSGRYFYNEQFF. The CDR3 DNA reads TGTGCCAGCCACCCGACTAGCGGGAGATATTTCTACAATGAGCAGTTCTTC.

The rearrangement joins TRBV30 to TRBJ2-7; D is unclear. The germline V and J ends were trimmed by 4 bases and 3 bases, with 19 bases remaining between them. Germline CDR1 is GTSNPN and CDR2 is SVGIG (reference sequence). This CDR3 has 15 amino acids. CDR3 sequence (DNA): TGTGCCTGGAAACAACTCAGAGGATCTGTCTACGAGCAGTACTTC. Protein product: CAWKQLRGSVYEQYF.

This chain links TRBV4-2 with TRBJ2-1, with 11 bases lining up with TRBD2. Germline V gene lookup returns CDR1 LGHNA and CDR2 YNFKEQ. Germline trimming cut 1 base from V and 7 bases from J; bases unmatched to any gene: 9. This CDR3 has 17 residues. Here the CDR3 DNA reads TGTGCCAGCAGCCAAGCTTCCGCTAGCGGGAGGCAGAATGAGCAGTTCTTC. This codes for CASSQASASGRQNEQFF.

The chain combines TRBV15 with TRBJ2-1; TRBD2 aligns across 8 bases. Germline trimming cut 2 bases from V and 8 bases from J; bases unmatched to any gene: 5. This CDR3 region has 14 residues. CDR1 and CDR2 from the germline V gene are LNHNV and YYDKDF (reference sequence). CDR3 DNA: TGTGCCACCAGCAGAACCCGAGCGGGAGATGAGCAGTTCTTC. It translates to CATSRTRAGDEQFF.

This clone was detected once. The chain uses TRBV6-5 and TRBJ1-1; no definite D call. CDR3 size: 13 residues. V was pared by 6 bases and J by 4 bases, with 12 bases between. CDR1 is MNHEY, CDR2 SVGAGI, per germline. The CDR3 DNA reads as TGTGCCAGCAGCCCCCAGGTCCTCACTGAAGCTTTCTTT. Translated, it gives CASSPQVLTEAFF.

This chain connects TRBV19 to TRBJ1-3; D gene unclear. Trimming cost V 7 bases and J 4 bases, with 17 bases left between them. Germline V lookup: CDR1 LNHDA, CDR2 SQIVND (reference sequence). The CDR3 runs to 15 residues. CDR3 nucleotide sequence: TGTGCCAGTACCCCTCGGCCGGGTGGGGGAAACACCATATATTTT. As protein: CASTPRPGGGNTIYF.

The V and J genes are TRBV29-1 and TRBJ2-3; 7 bases fit TRBD2. CDR1 is SQVTM and CDR2 is ANQGSEA in the germline V gene. V lost 8 bases, J lost 2 bases, and 10 bases stayed unmatched. This CDR3 region has 14 residues. The CDR3 is CSLRVGGLTDTQYF. The DNA of the CDR3 is TGCAGCCTACGGGTGGGAGGGCTCACAGATACGCAGTATTTT.

The V and J genes are TRBV15 and TRBJ2-5, with D perhaps TRBD1 (6 bases). V lost 5 bases to trimming and J lost 2 bases, with 12 bases between them. The CDR3 runs to 14 residues. CDR1 is LNHNV, CDR2 YYDKDF, per germline (reference sequence). CDR3 sequence reads: CATSLGQLQETQYF. The CDR3 DNA reads as TGTGCCACCAGCCTTGGACAGCTGCAAGAGACCCAGTACTTC.

The V and J genes are TRBV19 and TRBJ2-7; 7 bases align to TRBD1. From germline, CDR1 is LNHDA and CDR2 SQIVND (reference sequence). There are 13 residues in the CDR3. The CDR3 here is CATSDRENYEQYF. As DNA, the CDR3 is TGTGCGACGTCAGACAGGGAGAACTACGAGCAGTACTTC.

The J gene is TRBJ1-3, the V gene TRBV7-9; TRBD1 matches 8 bases. Trimming removed 5 bases from V and 2 bases from J; junction bases left unmatched: 8. The CDR3 covers 16 residues. Germline V gene data show CDR1 as SEHNR and CDR2 as FQNEAQ (reference sequence). The CDR3 sequence is CASSPNRGETGNTIYF. The CDR3 region has the DNA TGTGCCAGCAGCCCCAACAGGGGGGAGACTGGAAACACCATATATTTT. The variable domain in full, with the rest retrieved from reference TRBV7-9 and TRBJ1-3, is DTGVSQNPRHKITKRGQNVTFRCDPISEHNRLYWYRQTLGQGPEFLTYFQNEAQLEKSRLLSDRFSAERPKGSFSTLEIQRTEQGDSAMYLCASSPNRGETGNTIYFGEGSWLTVV.

The chain carries TRBV4-2 and TRBJ2-7; weak D call: TRBD1 (5 bases). The CDR3 runs 16 residues. V was shortened by 0 bases and J by 3 bases, with 15 bases between the two germline ends. Germline V gene data show CDR1 as LGHNA and CDR2 as YNFKEQ. The DNA for the CDR3 is TGTGCCAGCAGCCAAGACCAAACAGGTTTCCACTACGAGCAGTACTTC. As protein: CASSQDQTGFHYEQYF.

This clone has a handful of counts. This sequence joins TRBV2 and TRBJ1-2, with TRBD1 matching over 7 bases. This CDR3 is built from 13 residues. Germline trimming cut 7 bases from V and 6 bases from J; bases unmatched to any gene: 8. Germline lookup yields CDR1 SNHLY and CDR2 FYNNEI. The chain's CDR3 is CASTEEGADGYTF. DNA for the CDR3: TGTGCCAGCACCGAGGAGGGGGCGGATGGCTACACCTTC.

This clone was found once. The CDR3 loop reads CASSLGGTFSNEKLFF. The DNA of the CDR3 is TGTGCCAGCAGCTTAGGGGGGACTTTTTCTAATGAAAAACTGTTTTTT. The chain joins TRBV7-9 to TRBJ1-4; possibly TRBD1 for D (5 bases). V was trimmed by 1 base and J by 3 bases, leaving 12 bases between them. This CDR3 is 16 amino acids long. The germline gives CDR1 SEHNR, CDR2 FQNEAQ (reference sequence).

The gene calls are TRBV30 and TRBJ2-7, with D possibly matching TRBD1 (6 bases). V was trimmed by 5 bases and J by 0 bases, leaving 8 bases between them. From germline, CDR1 is GTSNPN and CDR2 SVGIG (reference sequence). CDR3 length equals 12 residues. The CDR3 DNA follows: TGTGCCTGGTCGGACAGCTCCTACGAGCAGTACTTC. Protein: CAWSDSSYEQYF.